This T cell receptor (beta chain) was observed in a study of blood T cell repertoires in COVID-19. In the study overall: Some COVID-19 samples were acute and others convalescent; all came from the United States, Italy and Spain. Sources were T cells, B-cell-depleted T cells, or PBMCs; the material itself was cDNA or gDNA.

TCRdb's table, derived via immunoSEQ multiplex PCR, lists solely in-frame clones and lacks some. This repertoire shows 100,000 to 120,000 clones, nearly 90% found once; its top ten account for approximately 4.8%. Germline V gives CDR1 SGHTA, CDR2 FQGNSA. The V and J ends lost 1 base and 3 bases respectively, with 12 bases between them. The CDR3 contains 15 residues. The rearrangement joins TRBV7-2 to TRBJ1-1, with D perhaps matching TRBD1 (5 bases). The receptor was derived from a human donor in a cohort sampled during active COVID-19. Sequencing used peripheral blood. The CDR3 sequence: CASSLVAGVDTEAFF. The CDR3, as DNA: TGTGCCAGCAGCTTAGTAGCGGGGGTCGACACTGAAGCTTTCTTT.